A selection of T cell receptor beta chains follows, all from one sample in a study of blood T cells in healthy people across ages. TCRdb reprocessed the 5' RACE reads with MiXCR, giving one entry per CDR3 protein. Altogether under 2 million distinct CDR3 sequences are present, 30% to 40% being singletons, with the ten largest covering approximately 10%. The sample taken for sequencing was blood. The source of these receptors is a woman in her twenties or thirties in good health. CDR3s include the opening cysteine and the closing phenylalanine or tryptophan. Each record gives: clone size, D gene, V gene, J gene, CDR3 DNA, CDR3 protein. The D gene is left open where the match is weak. Clone size is not always given. Where it is, it says once, few, many or a class for expanded clones.

size: few
D: -
V: TRBV6-1
J: TRBJ2-5
DNA: TGTGCCAGCAGATCCCTTAGTCGAGAGACCCAGTACTTC
CDR3: CASRSLSRETQYF

size: few
D: TRBD2
V: TRBV7-3
J: TRBJ2-3
DNA: TGTGCCAGCAGCTCAACTAGCGGTCTCACAGATACGCAGTATTTT
CDR3: CASSSTSGLTDTQYF

size: -
D: -
V: TRBV12-3/TRBV12-4
J: TRBJ2-1
DNA: TGTGCCAGCAGGGCGGAGGGCTCCTACAATGAGCAGTTCTTC
CDR3: CASRAEGSYNEQFF

size: -
D: TRBD2
V: TRBV27
J: TRBJ2-1
DNA: TGTGCCAGCAGTTCATATCGGGAGGCAAACGAGCAGTTCTTC
CDR3: CASSSYREANEQFF

size: few
D: TRBD1
V: TRBV12-3/TRBV12-4
J: TRBJ1-5
DNA: TGTGCCAGCAACAGGGGAGATTACAGGCAGCCCCAGCATTTT
CDR3: CASNRGDYRQPQHF

size: -
D: -
V: TRBV7-9
J: TRBJ1-5
DNA: TGTGCCAGCAGCTCCTCCGCCGAGGGGCGCGGCCAGCCCCAGCATTTT
CDR3: CASSSSAEGRGQPQHF

size: few
D: -
V: TRBV12-3/TRBV12-4
J: TRBJ2-7
DNA: TGTGCCAGCAGTTCCTCTCCCGACAGGACTATTAACTACGAGCAGTACTTC
CDR3: CASSSSPDRTINYEQYF

size: -
D: -
V: TRBV7-2
J: TRBJ2-7
DNA: TGTGCCAGCAGCCCGGAACAGGGTTCCGTATCCTACGAGCAGTACTTC
CDR3: CASSPEQGSVSYEQYF

size: -
D: TRBD1
V: TRBV6-6
J: TRBJ1-5
DNA: TGTGCCAGCAGTTATTCCCCAGTCGACAGGGGGGATCAGTCCCAGCATTTT
CDR3: CASSYSPVDRGDQSQHF

size: -
D: -
V: TRBV5-6
J: TRBJ1-1
DNA: TGTGCCAGCAGCTTCGGGGGTTGGAACACTGAAGCTTTCTTT
CDR3: CASSFGGWNTEAFF

size: -
D: TRBD2
V: TRBV6-2/TRBV6-3
J: TRBJ2-7
DNA: TGTGCCAGCAGTGGACTAGCGGGCCTTAGCTCCTACGAGCAGTACTTC
CDR3: CASSGLAGLSSYEQYF

size: few
D: TRBD2
V: TRBV12-3/TRBV12-4
J: TRBJ2-1
DNA: TGTGCCAGCATCCCGCGGGGCGGGGGCTCCTACAATGAGCAGTTCTTC
CDR3: CASIPRGGGSYNEQFF

size: -
D: TRBD2
V: TRBV20-1
J: TRBJ2-5
DNA: TGCAGTGCTAGAGAGGGTAGCGGGGGGGTCGGAGAGACCCAGTACTTC
CDR3: CSAREGSGGVGETQYF

size: few
D: TRBD2
V: TRBV9
J: TRBJ2-3
DNA: TGTGCCAGCCTCTTGGGTCTAGCGGGAGGACGTGGCACAGATACGCAGTATTTT
CDR3: CASLLGLAGGRGTDTQYF

size: -
D: -
V: TRBV27
J: TRBJ2-7
DNA: TGTGCCAGCAGTCCCTATCCCGGGGACGAGCAGTACTTC
CDR3: CASSPYPGDEQYF

size: -
D: -
V: TRBV20-1
J: TRBJ2-2
DNA: TGCAGTGTTCGGACCCCCGGGGAGCTGTTTTTT
CDR3: CSVRTPGELFF

size: -
D: -
V: TRBV7-2
J: TRBJ2-2
DNA: TGTGCCAGCAGCTTAGAAGGTCTACGCACCGGGGAGCTGTTTTTT
CDR3: CASSLEGLRTGELFF

size: few
D: TRBD2
V: TRBV7-2
J: TRBJ2-3
DNA: TGTGCCAGCAGCGGCGTCCTCGGGGGGGTCCGCTCTTTTCGCACAGATACGCAGTATTTT
CDR3: CASSGVLGGVRSFRTDTQYF

size: few
D: TRBD2
V: TRBV20-1
J: TRBJ2-1
DNA: TGCAGTGCAGAAGTAGCGGGAGGTTATGAGCAGTTCTTC
CDR3: CSAEVAGGYEQFF

size: few
D: -
V: TRBV11-3
J: TRBJ2-1
DNA: TGTGCCAGCAGCTTGGGGCCCTGGGGAGAGCAGTTCTTC
CDR3: CASSLGPWGEQFF

size: few
D: -
V: TRBV5-5
J: TRBJ2-7
DNA: TGTGCCAGCAGCGTTTCCGGCACAGTCCCCTACGAGCAGTACTTC
CDR3: CASSVSGTVPYEQYF

size: few
D: -
V: TRBV7-9
J: TRBJ1-2
DNA: TGTGCCAGCAGCTCCCGGGCCCTAGGGGCCTATGGCTACACCTTC
CDR3: CASSSRALGAYGYTF

size: -
D: TRBD1
V: TRBV30
J: TRBJ2-7
DNA: TGTGCCTGGGAGGACAGGGGGCTCTCCTACGAGCAGTACTTC
CDR3: CAWEDRGLSYEQYF